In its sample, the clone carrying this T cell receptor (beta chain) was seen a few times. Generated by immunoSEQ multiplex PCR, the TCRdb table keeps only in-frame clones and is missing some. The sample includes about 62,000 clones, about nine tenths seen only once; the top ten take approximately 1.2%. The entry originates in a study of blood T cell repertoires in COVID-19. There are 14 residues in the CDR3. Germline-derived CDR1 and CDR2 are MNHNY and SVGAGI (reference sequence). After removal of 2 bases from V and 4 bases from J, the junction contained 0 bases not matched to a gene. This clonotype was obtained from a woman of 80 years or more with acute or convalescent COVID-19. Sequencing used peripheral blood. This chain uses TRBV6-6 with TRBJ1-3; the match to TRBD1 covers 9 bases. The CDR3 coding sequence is TGTGCCAGCAGTTACGGGACAGGGGGAAACACCATATATTTT. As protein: CASSYGTGGNTIYF.